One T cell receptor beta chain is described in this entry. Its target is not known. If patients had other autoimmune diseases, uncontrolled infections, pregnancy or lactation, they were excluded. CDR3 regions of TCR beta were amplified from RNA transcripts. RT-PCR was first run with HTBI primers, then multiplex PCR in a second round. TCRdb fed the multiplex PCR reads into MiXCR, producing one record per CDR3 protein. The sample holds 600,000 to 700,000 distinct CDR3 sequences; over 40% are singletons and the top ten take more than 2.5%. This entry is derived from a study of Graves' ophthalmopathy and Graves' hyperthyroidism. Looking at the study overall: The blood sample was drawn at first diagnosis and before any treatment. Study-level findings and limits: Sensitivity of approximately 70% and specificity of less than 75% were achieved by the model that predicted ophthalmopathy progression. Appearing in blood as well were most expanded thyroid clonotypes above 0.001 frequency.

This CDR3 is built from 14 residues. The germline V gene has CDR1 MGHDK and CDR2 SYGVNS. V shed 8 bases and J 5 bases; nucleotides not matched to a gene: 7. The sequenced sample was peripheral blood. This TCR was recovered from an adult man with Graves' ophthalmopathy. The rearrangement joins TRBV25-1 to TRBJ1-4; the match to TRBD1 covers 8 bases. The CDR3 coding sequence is TGTGCCAGCTTAGTGGGGACAGGCAATGAAAAACTGTTTTTT. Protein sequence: CASLVGTGNEKLFF.